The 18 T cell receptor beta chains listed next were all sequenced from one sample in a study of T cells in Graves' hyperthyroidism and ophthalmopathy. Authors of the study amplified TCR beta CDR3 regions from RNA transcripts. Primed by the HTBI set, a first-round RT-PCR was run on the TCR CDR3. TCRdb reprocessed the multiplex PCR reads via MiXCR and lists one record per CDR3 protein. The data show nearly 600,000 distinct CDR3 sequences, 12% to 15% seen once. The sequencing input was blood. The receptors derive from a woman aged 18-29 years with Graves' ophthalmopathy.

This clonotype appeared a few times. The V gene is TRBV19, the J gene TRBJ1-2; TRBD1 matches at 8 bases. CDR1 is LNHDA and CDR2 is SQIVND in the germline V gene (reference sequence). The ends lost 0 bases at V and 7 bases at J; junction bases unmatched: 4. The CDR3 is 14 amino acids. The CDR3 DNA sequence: TGTGCCAGTAGTATAGACGAGGGACAGGCTGGCTACACCTTC. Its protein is CASSIDEGQAGYTF. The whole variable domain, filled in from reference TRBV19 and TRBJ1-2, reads DGGITQSPKYLFRKEGQNVTLSCEQNLNHDAMYWYRQDPGQGLRLIYYSQIVNDFQKGDIAEGYSVSREKKESFPLTVTSAQKNPTAFYLCASSIDEGQAGYTFGSGTRLTVV.

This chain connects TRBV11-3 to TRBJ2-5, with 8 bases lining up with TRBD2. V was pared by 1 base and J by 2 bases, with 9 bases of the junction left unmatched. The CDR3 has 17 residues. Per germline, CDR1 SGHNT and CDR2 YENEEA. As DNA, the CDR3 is TGTGCCAGCAGCTTAGCCACCTCTAGCGGGCTTCAAGAGACCCAGTACTTC. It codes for CASSLATSSGLQETQYF.

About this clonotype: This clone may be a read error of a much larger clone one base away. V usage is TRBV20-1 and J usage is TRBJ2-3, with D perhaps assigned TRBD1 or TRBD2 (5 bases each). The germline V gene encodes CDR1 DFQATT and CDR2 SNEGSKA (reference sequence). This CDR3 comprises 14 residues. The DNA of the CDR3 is TGCCGTGCCACAAGAGGGGTAATGACAGATACGCAGTATTTT. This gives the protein CRATRGVMTDTQYF.

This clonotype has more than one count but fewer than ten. CDR3: CSVEDGRGGNIQYF. The CDR3, as DNA: TGCAGCGTTGAAGATGGTAGGGGAGGAAACATTCAGTACTTC. The chain combines TRBV29-1 with TRBJ2-4; tentatively, D is TRBD2 (6 bases). The CDR3 is made up of 14 amino acids. Germline assignment: CDR1 SQVTM and CDR2 ANQGSEA. V lost 0 bases and J lost 6, with 12 bases in between.

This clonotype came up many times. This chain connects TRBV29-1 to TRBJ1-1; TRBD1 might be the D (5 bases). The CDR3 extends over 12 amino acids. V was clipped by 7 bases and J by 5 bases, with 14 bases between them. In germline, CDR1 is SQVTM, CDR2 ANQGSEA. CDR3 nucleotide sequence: TGCAGCGCCATGGGGGATGTGACTGAAGCTTTCTTT. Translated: CSAMGDVTEAFF.

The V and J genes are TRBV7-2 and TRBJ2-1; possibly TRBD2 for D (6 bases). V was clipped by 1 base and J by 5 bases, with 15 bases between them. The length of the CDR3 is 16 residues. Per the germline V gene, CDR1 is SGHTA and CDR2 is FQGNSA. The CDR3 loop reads CASSLVGGIGNNEQFF. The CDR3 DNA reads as TGTGCCAGCAGCTTAGTAGGCGGGATCGGGAACAATGAGCAGTTCTTC.

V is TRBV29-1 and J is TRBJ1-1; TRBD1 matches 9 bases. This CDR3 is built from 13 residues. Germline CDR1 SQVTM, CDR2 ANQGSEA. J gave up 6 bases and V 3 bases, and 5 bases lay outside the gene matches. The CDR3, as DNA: TGCAGCGTTGACGACAGGGGGTCGGCTGAAGCTTTCTTT. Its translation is CSVDDRGSAEAFF.

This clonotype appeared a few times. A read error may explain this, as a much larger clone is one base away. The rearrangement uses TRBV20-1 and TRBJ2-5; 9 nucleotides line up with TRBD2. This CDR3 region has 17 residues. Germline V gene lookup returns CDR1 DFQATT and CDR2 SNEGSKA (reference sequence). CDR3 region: CSASSAGGPINQETQCF. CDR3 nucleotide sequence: TGCAGTGCTAGTTCTGCGGGAGGGCCTATTAACCAAGAGACCCAGTGCTTC.

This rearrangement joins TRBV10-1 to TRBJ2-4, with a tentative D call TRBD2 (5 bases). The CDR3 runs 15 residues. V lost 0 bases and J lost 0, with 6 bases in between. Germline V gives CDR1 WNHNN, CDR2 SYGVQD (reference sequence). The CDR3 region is CASSESRVAKNIQYF. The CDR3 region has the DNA TGCGCCAGCAGTGAGTCGAGGGTAGCCAAAAACATTCAGTACTTC.

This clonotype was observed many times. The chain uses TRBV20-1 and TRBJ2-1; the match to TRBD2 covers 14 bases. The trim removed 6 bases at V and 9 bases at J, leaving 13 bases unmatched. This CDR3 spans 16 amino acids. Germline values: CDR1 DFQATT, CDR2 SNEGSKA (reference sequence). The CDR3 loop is CSARPGLAGVTAEQFF. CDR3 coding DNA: TGCAGTGCCAGACCGGGACTAGCGGGAGTTACTGCTGAGCAGTTCTTC.

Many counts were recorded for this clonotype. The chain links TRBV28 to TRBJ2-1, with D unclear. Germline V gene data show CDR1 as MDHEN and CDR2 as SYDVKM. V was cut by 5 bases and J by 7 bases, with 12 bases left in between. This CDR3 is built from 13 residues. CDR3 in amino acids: CASSAEVWNEQFF. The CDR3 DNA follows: TGTGCCAGCAGTGCTGAGGTCTGGAATGAGCAGTTCTTC. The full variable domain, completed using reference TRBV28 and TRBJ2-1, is DVKVTQSSRYLVKRTGEKVFLECVQDMDHENMFWYRQDPGLGLRLIYFSYDVKMKEKGDIPEGYSVSREKKERFSLILESASTNQTSMYLCASSAEVWNEQFFGPGTRLTVL.

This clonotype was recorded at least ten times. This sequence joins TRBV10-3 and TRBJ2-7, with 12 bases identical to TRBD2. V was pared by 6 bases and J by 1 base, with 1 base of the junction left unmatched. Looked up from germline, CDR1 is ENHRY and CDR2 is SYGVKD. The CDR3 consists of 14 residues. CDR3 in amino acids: CAIRGLAGSYEQYF. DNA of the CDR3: TGTGCCATCAGGGGACTAGCGGGTTCCTACGAGCAGTACTTC.

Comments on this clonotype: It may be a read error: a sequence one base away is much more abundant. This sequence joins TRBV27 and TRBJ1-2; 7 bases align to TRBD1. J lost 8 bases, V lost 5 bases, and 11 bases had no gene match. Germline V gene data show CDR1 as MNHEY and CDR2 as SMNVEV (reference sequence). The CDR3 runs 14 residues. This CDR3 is CASSQGTVRRGYTF. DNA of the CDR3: TGTGCCAGCAGTCAAGGGACAGTTAGAAGGGGCTACACCTTC.

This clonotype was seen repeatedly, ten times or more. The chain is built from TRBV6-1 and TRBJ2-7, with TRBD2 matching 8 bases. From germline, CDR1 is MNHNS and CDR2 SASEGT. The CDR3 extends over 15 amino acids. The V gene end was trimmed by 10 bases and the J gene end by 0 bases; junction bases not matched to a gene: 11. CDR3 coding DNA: TGTGCCACTACGGGGCTAGCGGGCTACTCCTACGAGCAGTACTTC. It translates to CATTGLAGYSYEQYF.

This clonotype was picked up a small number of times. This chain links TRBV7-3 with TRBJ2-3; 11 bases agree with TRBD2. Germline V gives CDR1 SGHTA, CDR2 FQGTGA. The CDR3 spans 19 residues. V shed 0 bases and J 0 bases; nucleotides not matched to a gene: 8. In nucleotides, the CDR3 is TGTGCCAGCAGCTTAACAGGCCTAGCGGGAGGCTCTAGCACAGATACGCAGTATTTT. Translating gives CASSLTGLAGGSSTDTQYF.

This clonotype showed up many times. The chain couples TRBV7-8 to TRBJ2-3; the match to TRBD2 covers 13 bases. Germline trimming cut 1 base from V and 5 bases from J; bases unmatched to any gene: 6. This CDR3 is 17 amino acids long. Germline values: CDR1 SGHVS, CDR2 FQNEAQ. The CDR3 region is CASSLDGLAGVIDTQYF. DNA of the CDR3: TGTGCCAGCAGCTTAGATGGACTAGCGGGAGTAATAGATACGCAGTATTTT.

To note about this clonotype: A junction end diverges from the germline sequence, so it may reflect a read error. CDR3 coding DNA: TGTGCTAGCAGCAAGGACAGGGCCTCCTACAATGAGCAGTTCTTC. As protein: CASSKDRASYNEQFF. This chain joins TRBV7-7 and TRBJ2-1, with 8 positions matching TRBD1. This CDR3 contains 15 residues. CDR1 is SSHAT and CDR2 is FNYEAQ in the germline V gene (reference sequence).

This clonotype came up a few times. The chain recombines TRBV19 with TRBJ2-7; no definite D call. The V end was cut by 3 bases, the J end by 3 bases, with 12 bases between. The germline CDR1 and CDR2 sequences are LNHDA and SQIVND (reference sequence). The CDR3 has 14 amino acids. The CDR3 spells CASSMWSGFYEQYF. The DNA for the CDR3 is TGTGCCAGTAGTATGTGGTCTGGGTTCTACGAGCAGTACTTC.